Listed below are T cell receptor beta chains from one sample, sequenced in a study of blood T cell repertoires in COVID-19. Produced via immunoSEQ multiplex PCR; TCRdb's table is partial and in-frame only. Here the sample spans some 71,000 clones, roughly four fifths being singletons. The specimen was peripheral blood. These receptors came from a man aged 50-59 years with COVID-19, enrolled during active disease. CDR3s include the opening cysteine and the closing phenylalanine or tryptophan.

TRBV5-6	TRBJ1-6	CASRRQGAYNSPLHF
TRBV3-1/TRBV3-2	TRBJ2-1	CASSQGDRVGSEQFF
TRBV7-2	TRBJ2-7	CASSPIRSYEQYF
TRBV3-1/TRBV3-2	TRBJ1-1	CASSRHRENTEAFF
TRBV7-2	TRBJ2-2	CASSPRTGGDTGELFF
TRBV29-1	TRBJ1-2	CSRSRKQGQENYGYTF
TRBV7-3	TRBJ2-1	CASSLTPTGHNYNEQFF
TRBV30	TRBJ2-1	CAWKRAGYNEQFF
TRBV4-3	TRBJ2-1	CASSQGFLAGVSYNEQFF
TRBV3-1/TRBV3-2	TRBJ1-4	CASSQTGYNEKLFF
TRBV5-6	TRBJ2-7	CASRETGHSYEQYF
TRBV10-3	TRBJ2-7	CATRRGESYEQYF
TRBV19	TRBJ1-2	CASSIPRQVARYGYTF
TRBV4-1	TRBJ2-2	CASSQELYTGELFF
TRBV4-2	TRBJ2-5	CASSQVSGQETQYF
TRBV4-2	TRBJ1-4	CASSRVPGERWTNEKLFF
TRBV18	TRBJ1-2	CASSPATGRVFYGYTF
TRBV2	TRBJ2-7	CASSGGQGYEQYF
TRBV13	TRBJ2-2	CASSLGLASTGELFF
TRBV2	TRBJ1-1	CASRGADRVGTEAFF
TRBV3-1/TRBV3-2	TRBJ1-2	CASTLQGSYGYTF
TRBV2	TRBJ2-5	CASSDWRGWDQETQYF
TRBV4-2	TRBJ1-4	CASSQVGGTGNEKLFF
TRBV2	TRBJ1-5	CASSLTLGTANQPQHF
TRBV9	TRBJ1-4	CASSVGGHSNEKLFF
TRBV10-3	TRBJ1-1	CAIGGGTEAFF
TRBV10-1	TRBJ2-1	CASSGPGQGDPNEQFF
TRBV6-5	TRBJ1-2	CASSYGQGRGVFTF
TRBV6-2/TRBV6-3	TRBJ2-7	CASSGDSSRQRGFYEQYF
TRBV5-4	TRBJ2-3	CASSLANPSGGTDTQYF
TRBV6-5	TRBJ1-2	CASTAGTFGYTF
TRBV20-1	TRBJ2-7	CSASAPGPGTGSYEQYF
TRBV29-1	TRBJ1-6	CSVRVNRNNSPLHF
TRBV9	TRBJ1-1	CASSGTGAEAFF
TRBV19	TRBJ2-1	CASSPLTEGQYNEQFF
TRBV19	TRBJ2-5	CASSIGLAPGTQYF
TRBV7-2	TRBJ2-2	CASSSQASVLAGELFF
TRBV15	TRBJ2-3	CATSREVQRTDTQYF
TRBV5-5	TRBJ1-1	CASSLVRQTEAFF
TRBV6-5	TRBJ2-2	CASGRTGGYIGELFF
TRBV4-2	TRBJ2-4	CASSQGGQGQNIQYF
TRBV29-1	TRBJ2-7	CSARSLGEQYF
TRBV3-1/TRBV3-2	TRBJ2-3	CASSQDTPSPGTSGGATDTQYF
TRBV2	TRBJ2-5	CASSFPRLVGIGKETQYF
TRBV30	TRBJ1-4	CAWSARTATNEKLFF
TRBV18	TRBJ2-3	CASSPRRNGVTDTQYF
TRBV11-2	TRBJ1-2	CASSLQGSLGYTF
TRBV5-1	TRBJ1-3	CASSIEQGTGNTIYF
TRBV5-1	TRBJ2-1	CASSLHRSSYNEQFF
TRBV7-9	TRBJ2-5	CASSLGWAPLQETQYF
TRBV9	TRBJ1-4	CASSALTGTNEKLFF
TRBV3-1/TRBV3-2	TRBJ2-3	CASRVTAGGPTDTQYF
TRBV30	TRBJ1-4	CAWVGAGEKLFF
TRBV6-5	TRBJ1-1	CASSFGTQGPEAFF